The 25 T cell receptor beta chains presented below share a single source sample, sequenced in a study of CD8 T cells in ankylosing spondylitis. Notes on the study in general: Blood of patients with ankylosing spondylitis appeared to be characterized by a TCR beta motif of eight highly homologous variants.

Antigen specificity for these receptors is unknown. Via MiXCR, TCRdb re-called the 5' RACE reads, giving one row per CDR3 protein. Of 500,000 to 650,000 distinct CDR3 sequences in the sample, roughly 5.3% were seen once. Sequencing used blood, either unsorted or a sorted T cell fraction (not recorded which). These TCRs come from a male donor with ankylosing spondylitis.

This sequence joins TRBV28 and TRBJ2-3; 8 bases fit TRBD2. The germline V gene has CDR1 MDHEN and CDR2 SYDVKM. Trimming at V came to 6 bases and at J to 8 bases, leaving 10 bases not matched to a gene. The CDR3 is made up of 14 amino acids. CDR3 protein: CASSPGLVCGTQYF. The CDR3 DNA follows: TGTGCCAGCAGCCCGGGACTAGTCTGCGGTACGCAGTATTTT.

This clonotype was seen ten or more times. The rearrangement uses TRBV5-1 and TRBJ2-2; D possibly matches TRBD1 or TRBD2 (5 bases each). The CDR3 is made up of 17 amino acids. V lost 2 bases and J 0 bases, leaving 14 bases between the germline ends. In germline, CDR1 is SGHRS, CDR2 YFSETQ. CDR3 amino acids: CASSLNGAYANTGELFF. CDR3 sequence (DNA): TGCGCCAGCAGCTTAAACGGGGCCTACGCGAACACCGGGGAGCTGTTTTTT.

This clonotype was counted ten times or more. The chain recombines TRBV7-2 with TRBJ2-2; TRBD2 might be the D (5 bases). The CDR3 spans 16 residues. Trimming pared 3 bases from V and 0 bases from J, leaving 11 bases between. Germline CDR1 SGHTA, CDR2 FQGNSA. CDR3 nucleotide sequence: TGTGCCAGCAGCTTGACTAACAGCCCGAACACCGGGGAGCTGTTTTTT. Its protein is CASSLTNSPNTGELFF.

The chain combines TRBV7-9 with TRBJ2-2; no clear D gene. V lost 8 bases, J lost 5 bases, and 21 bases lay in between. Germline V gene sequence: CDR1 SEHNR, CDR2 FQNEAQ (reference sequence). The CDR3 runs 16 residues. In DNA form, the CDR3 reads TGTGCCAGCTCCAACTGGGCCTTCAGAAATACCGGGGAGCTGTTTTTT. Encoded protein: CASSNWAFRNTGELFF.

This clonotype was detected a few times. The chain uses TRBV5-1 and TRBJ2-4, with 9 bases identical to TRBD1. CDR1 SGHRS and CDR2 YFSETQ come from the germline V gene. This CDR3 is 16 amino acids long. Germline trimming cut 4 bases from V and 4 bases from J; bases unmatched to any gene: 9. Here the CDR3 reads CASSRDPTGGKNIQYF. The CDR3, as DNA: TGCGCCAGCAGCCGGGACCCGACAGGGGGTAAAAACATTCAGTACTTC.

The chain combines TRBV14 with TRBJ2-7; D is unclear. This CDR3 is built from 14 residues. Per germline, CDR1 SGHDN and CDR2 FVKESK. Trimming cost V 1 base and J 4 bases, with 11 bases left between them. In DNA form, the CDR3 reads TGTGCCAGCAGCCAAGGTTCGAACCTTTACGAGCAGTACTTC. This codes for CASSQGSNLYEQYF.

This clonotype was seen many times. The chain is built from TRBV6-1 and TRBJ2-1; D gene ambiguous. Germline-derived CDR1 and CDR2 are MNHNS and SASEGT. The CDR3 runs to 13 residues. V was shortened by 7 bases and J by 8 bases, with 15 bases between the two germline ends. CDR3: CASTTTVSDEQFF. Here the CDR3 DNA reads TGTGCCAGCACAACAACGGTTTCCGATGAGCAGTTCTTC.

The V and J genes are TRBV29-1 and TRBJ1-5, with D maybe TRBD1 (6 bases). The CDR3 is 13 amino acids. V lost 3 bases to trimming and J lost 6 bases, with 12 bases between them. Germline V gene lookup returns CDR1 SQVTM and CDR2 ANQGSEA. CDR3 nucleotides: TGCAGCGTTGATTCAGGAGGGGGTCAGCCCCAGCATTTT. Protein: CSVDSGGGQPQHF. The complete variable domain, with remaining parts taken from reference TRBV29-1 and TRBJ1-5, reads SAVISQKPSRDICQRGTSLTIQCQVDSQVTMMFWYRQQPGQSLTLIATANQGSEATYESGFVIDKFPISRPNLTFSTLTVSNMSPEDSSIYLCSVDSGGGQPQHFGDGTRLSIL.

This clonotype was observed many times. This chain connects TRBV29-1 to TRBJ1-2; TRBD1 might be the D (6 bases). Deletions cut 6 bases from V and 7 bases from J, with 21 bases between. Germline V gene lookup returns CDR1 SQVTM and CDR2 ANQGSEA. This CDR3 has 14 amino acids. Here the CDR3 reads CSVLTSRDKGGYTF. The DNA of the CDR3 is TGCAGCGTCCTTACCAGCCGGGACAAAGGTGGCTACACCTTC. The entire variable domain, with the rest obtained from reference TRBV29-1 and TRBJ1-2, is as follows: SAVISQKPSRDICQRGTSLTIQCQVDSQVTMMFWYRQQPGQSLTLIATANQGSEATYESGFVIDKFPISRPNLTFSTLTVSNMSPEDSSIYLCSVLTSRDKGGYTFGSGTRLTVV.

This clonotype was observed at least ten times. The J gene is TRBJ1-1, the V gene TRBV4-3; D ambiguous. The V and J ends lost 2 bases and 1 base respectively, with 8 bases between them. The CDR3 runs 14 residues. Germline V CDR1 and CDR2: LGHNA, YSLEER. The CDR3 region is CASSQYGGNTEAFF. CDR3 DNA: TGCGCCAGCAGCCAATATGGAGGGAACACTGAAGCTTTCTTT.

This clonotype was recorded a few times. The chain uses TRBV28 and TRBJ2-7; D tentatively fits TRBD1 or TRBD2 (6 bases each). Between the trimmed V and J ends, which lost 3 bases and 3 bases, there was a span of 18 bases. The CDR3 spans 16 residues. From germline, CDR1 is MDHEN and CDR2 SYDVKM. DNA of the CDR3: TGTGCCAGCAGTTTCCGGCCGGGGGCTTGGGGCTACGAGCAGTACTTC. Amino acids: CASSFRPGAWGYEQYF.

This clonotype was observed a few times. This chain uses TRBV4-1 with TRBJ1-3; 8 positions match TRBD1. V shed 2 bases and J 4 bases; nucleotides not matched to a gene: 7. This CDR3 has 16 amino acids. Germline-derived CDR1 and CDR2 are MGHRA and YSYEKL. The CDR3: CASSQPQGAQGNTIYF. The CDR3 DNA reads as TGCGCCAGCAGCCAACCTCAGGGGGCGCAAGGAAACACCATATATTTT.

This clonotype was found a few times. The V call is TRBV4-3, the J call TRBJ2-1, with D possibly matching TRBD2 (7 bases). The CDR3 loop spans 17 amino acids. CDR1 and CDR2 from the germline V gene are LGHNA and YSLEER. Trimming pared 1 base from V and 5 bases from J, leaving 18 bases between. In nucleotides, the CDR3 is TGCGCCAGCAGCCAAGGAACAGGGACTAATATTGACAATGAGCAGTTCTTC. Translated, it gives CASSQGTGTNIDNEQFF.

This clonotype was picked up a small number of times. This chain connects TRBV7-6 to TRBJ1-1; TRBD1 matches 7 bases. The CDR3 covers 15 residues. V trimming: 2 bases; J trimming: 4 bases; junction bases outside the gene matches: 7. Germline V gene sequence: CDR1 SGHVS, CDR2 FNYEAQ. The CDR3 spells CASSLNPGGTTEAFF. The DNA for the CDR3 is TGTGCCAGCAGCTTAAATCCAGGGGGAACCACTGAAGCTTTCTTT.

This clonotype was detected only a few times. The chain recombines TRBV6-5 with TRBJ2-2, with D uncertain. This CDR3 spans 15 amino acids. Germline V gene sequence: CDR1 MNHEY, CDR2 SVGAGI. V was pared by 4 bases and J by 0 bases, with 9 bases between. CDR3 amino acids: CASSLGLSNTGELFF. The DNA of the CDR3 is TGTGCCAGCAGTTTGGGCCTGTCGAACACCGGGGAGCTGTTTTTT.

This clonotype has ten or more counts. The chain recombines TRBV5-5 with TRBJ2-7, with 8 bases aligning to TRBD2. Germline CDR1 reads SGHKS; CDR2 reads YYEKEE (reference sequence). The CDR3 has 14 residues. The V segment lost 5 bases and the J segment 2 bases; nucleotides outside the gene matches: 6. CDR3 coding DNA: TGTGCCAGCAGGCGCGGGGGGCCGACCTACGAGCAGTACTTC. Its protein product is CASRRGGPTYEQYF.

Only a few counts were recorded for this clonotype. The gene calls are TRBV9 and TRBJ2-2, with TRBD1 matching over 9 bases. Germline CDR1 and CDR2: SGDLS and YYNGEE. V shed 5 bases, J shed 1 base, and the junction held 0 bases outside the gene matches. This CDR3 contains 14 residues. The CDR3 here is CASRDRGNTGELFF. The CDR3, as DNA: TGTGCCAGCAGGGACAGGGGGAACACCGGGGAGCTGTTTTTT.

This clonotype was found many times. The chain couples TRBV6-1 to TRBJ2-2; 10 nucleotides align to TRBD1. The germline gives CDR1 MNHNS, CDR2 SASEGT. The CDR3 consists of 13 residues. The trim removed 8 bases at V and 3 bases at J, leaving 0 bases unmatched. CDR3 in DNA: TGTGCCAGCGGGACAGGGGACACCGGGGAGCTGTTTTTT. Translated, it gives CASGTGDTGELFF.

This clonotype was counted at least ten times. This chain uses TRBV20-1 with TRBJ2-7, with 8 bases matching TRBD2. Germline CDR1 reads DFQATT; CDR2 reads SNEGSKA (reference sequence). This CDR3 has 14 amino acids. V shed 4 bases and J 0 bases; nucleotides not matched to a gene: 5. The CDR3 DNA reads as TGCAGTGCTATAGCGGGGACGAACTCCTACGAGCAGTACTTC. Amino acids: CSAIAGTNSYEQYF.

V gene TRBV5-1 combines with J gene TRBJ2-7; TRBD2 aligns across 9 bases. In germline, CDR1 is SGHRS, CDR2 YFSETQ. V was pared by 0 bases and J by 5 bases, with 6 bases of the junction left unmatched. The CDR3 runs to 15 residues. The CDR3 here is CASSLAAGGRNEQYF. CDR3 nucleotide sequence: TGCGCCAGCAGCTTGGCAGCGGGGGGTCGGAACGAGCAGTACTTC.

In its sample, this clonotype was seen many times. The chain combines TRBV6-2 or TRBV6-3 with TRBJ1-1, with D unresolved. Germline CDR1 and CDR2: MNHEY and SVGEGT. V lost 5 bases and J 5 bases, leaving 9 bases between the germline ends. The CDR3 consists of 12 residues. The CDR3 loop reads CASSRRRTEAFF. In DNA form, the CDR3 reads TGTGCCAGCAGTCGGAGGCGGACTGAAGCTTTCTTT.

The chain links TRBV11-2 to TRBJ2-6, with a tentative D call TRBD2 (5 bases). This CDR3 contains 18 residues. The V end lost 3 bases, the J end lost 3 bases, and 18 bases lay between the germline ends. Germline CDR1 is SGHAT and CDR2 is FQNNGV. The CDR3 DNA follows: TGTGCCAGCAGCTTGGGCTTTTGGGGAGAGGGTGGGGCCAACGTCCTGACTTTC. Protein product: CASSLGFWGEGGANVLTF.

At least ten counts were recorded for this clonotype. This sequence joins TRBV5-1 and TRBJ1-2, with no clear D. Germline V gene lookup returns CDR1 SGHRS and CDR2 YFSETQ. This CDR3 has 15 residues. Trimming took off 3 bases at V and 5 bases at J, with 17 bases between the two ends. In DNA, the CDR3 is TGCGCCAGCAGCTCCGACCGTGGCTGGAAATATGGCTACACCTTC. Residues: CASSSDRGWKYGYTF.

V usage is TRBV10-3 and J usage is TRBJ2-7; D perhaps matches TRBD1 (5 bases). CDR3 size: 12 residues. The V and J ends lost 9 bases and 6 bases respectively, with 15 bases between them. CDR1 and CDR2 (germline): ENHRY, SYGVKD. The CDR3 protein is CAIWARTGEQYF. For the CDR3, the DNA is TGTGCCATTTGGGCCAGAACAGGCGAGCAGTACTTC.

This clonotype was observed at least ten times. The CDR3 DNA reads TGTGCCAGCAGTCGCACGACTAGCGGGAGCCAGTATGAGCAGTTCTTC. Translated: CASSRTTSGSQYEQFF. The chain carries TRBV6-2 or TRBV6-3 and TRBJ2-1; TRBD2 aligns across 12 bases. This CDR3 has 16 residues. Germline CDR1 reads MNHEY; CDR2 reads SVGEGT. With V trimmed by 5 bases and J by 8 bases, 10 bases remained unmatched.